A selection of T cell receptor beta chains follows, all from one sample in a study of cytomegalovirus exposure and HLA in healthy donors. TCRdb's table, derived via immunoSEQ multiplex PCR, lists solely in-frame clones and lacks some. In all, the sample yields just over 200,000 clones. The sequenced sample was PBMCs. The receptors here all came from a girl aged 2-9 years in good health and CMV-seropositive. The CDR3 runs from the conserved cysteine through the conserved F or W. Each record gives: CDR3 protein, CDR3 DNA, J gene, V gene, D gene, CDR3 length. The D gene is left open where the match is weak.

CASSLPWGEQFF | TGTGCCAGCAGTCTCCCATGGGGCGAGCAGTTCTTC | TRBJ2-1 | TRBV28 | NA | 12
CASSIGQGAETQYF | TGTGCCAGTAGTATCGGACAGGGGGCAGAGACCCAGTACTTC | TRBJ2-5 | TRBV19 | TRBD1 | 14
CASSSGTSGTYEQYF | TGTGCCAGCAGCTCCGGGACTAGCGGAACCTACGAGCAGTACTTC | TRBJ2-7 | TRBV7-8 | TRBD2 | 15
CASSRDRNTGELFF | TGTGCCAGCAGTCGGGACAGGAACACCGGGGAGCTGTTTTTC | TRBJ2-2 | TRBV6-1 | TRBD1 | 14
CASSQEDSGPDPYEQYF | TGTGCCAGCAGCCAAGAGGATAGCGGGCCGGATCCCTACGAGCAGTACTTC | TRBJ2-7 | TRBV14 | TRBD2 | 17
CASSDNSGKGTDTQYF | TGTGCCAGCAGTGATAATAGCGGGAAGGGGACAGATACGCAGTATTTT | TRBJ2-3 | TRBV6-4 | TRBD2 | 16
CASGGSGAFYNEQFF | TGTGCCAGCGGAGGAAGCGGAGCATTCTACAATGAGCAGTTCTTC | TRBJ2-1 | TRBV5-4 | NA | 15
CASSQGPGWEQYF | TGCGCCAGCAGCCAAGGACCAGGATGGGAGCAGTACTTC | TRBJ2-5 | TRBV4-1 | NA | 13
CASTVTGTNTIYF | TGTGCCAGCACCGTTACAGGGACAAACACCATATATTTT | TRBJ1-3 | TRBV7-9 | NA | 13
CASSVDGQTSDEQYF | TGTGCCAGCAGCGTAGATGGACAAACATCGGACGAGCAGTACTTC | TRBJ2-7 | TRBV9 | NA | 15
CASIRDSSTDTQYF | TGTGCCAGCATCCGTGACTCTAGCACAGATACGCAGTATTTT | TRBJ2-3 | TRBV6-1 | NA | 14
CASSTRPLGAGGRNTEAFF | TGTGCCAGTAGTACGAGGCCGCTCGGGGCAGGGGGAAGGAACACTGAAGCTTTCTTT | TRBJ1-1 | TRBV19 | TRBD1 | 19
CASSKARRDQGTLQETQYF | TGTGCCAGCAGCAAAGCGCGTAGAGATCAGGGGACACTTCAAGAGACCCAGTACTTC | TRBJ2-5 | TRBV21-1 | NA | 19
CASIKRTGLGNQPQHF | TGCGCCAGCATCAAGAGGACAGGGTTGGGCAATCAGCCCCAGCATTTT | TRBJ1-5 | TRBV5-1 | TRBD1 | 16
CASSRDSGQWGEQFF | TGCGCCAGCAGCAGGGACAGCGGTCAGTGGGGTGAGCAGTTCTTC | TRBJ2-1 | TRBV5-1 | TRBD1 | 15
CASSIGSTEAFF | TGTGCCAGTAGTATAGGCAGCACTGAAGCTTTCTTT | TRBJ1-1 | TRBV19 | NA | 12
CASSPRTGLGEQYF | TGTGCCAGCAGCCCGAGGACAGGGTTAGGCGAGCAGTACTTC | TRBJ2-7 | TRBV11-2 | TRBD1 | 14
CASSLEPFSSGRALWTQYF | TGTGCTAGCAGCTTAGAACCGTTTTCTAGCGGGAGGGCCTTATGGACCCAGTACTTC | TRBJ2-5 | TRBV7-7 | TRBD2 | 19
CASSEGGWAEAFF | TGTGCCAGCAGTGAGGGTGGCTGGGCTGAAGCTTTCTTT | TRBJ1-1 | TRBV6-5 | NA | 13
CASSSIDRSKSYEQYF | TGCGCCAGCAGCTCGATAGACAGGTCTAAATCCTACGAGCAGTACTTC | TRBJ2-7 | TRBV5-1 | NA | 16
CSVSRGPSYEQYF | TGCAGCGTTTCCCGCGGCCCTTCCTACGAGCAGTACTTC | TRBJ2-7 | TRBV29-1 | NA | 13
CASSLGGTYEQYF | TGCGCCAGCAGCCTCGGGGGGACCTACGAGCAGTACTTC | TRBJ2-7 | TRBV4-1 | TRBD2 | 13
CASSFDRDSYEQYF | TGTGCCAGCAGTTTTGACAGGGACTCCTACGAGCAGTACTTC | TRBJ2-7 | TRBV6-5 | TRBD1 | 14
CAWSAGGYEQYF | TGTGCCTGGAGTGCGGGGGGTTACGAGCAGTACTTC | TRBJ2-7 | TRBV30 | TRBD2 | 12
CASSLGQGGNYEQYF | TGTGCCAGCAGCTTGGGTCAGGGTGGAAACTACGAGCAGTACTTC | TRBJ2-7 | TRBV5-8 | NA | 15
CAIRAGTGEMLDLF | TGTGCCATTAGGGCCGGGACAGGGGAAATGCTTGACCTCTTC | TRBJ1-2 | TRBV10-3 | TRBD1 | 14
CASSLGQDNSPLHF | TGTGCCAGCAGCTTGGGACAGGACAATTCACCCCTCCACTTT | TRBJ1-6 | TRBV5-4 | NA | 14
CSAEAGSDEQYF | TGCAGCGCGGAAGCGGGATCAGACGAGCAGTACTTC | TRBJ2-7 | TRBV29-1 | TRBD2 | 12
CASSISDTQYF | TGTGCCAGTAGTATCTCGGATACGCAGTATTTT | TRBJ2-3 | TRBV19 | NA | 11